The clone carrying this TCR beta chain was seen a single time. Its antigen is unknown. One junction end disagrees with the germline gene, perhaps due to a read error. This entry comes from a study of cytomegalovirus exposure and HLA in healthy donors. Turning to the study itself: Unique TCRs numbering roughly 80 million, obtained from HLA-typed donors, made up an early data release.

Study-wide points: Links to common viral pathogens appeared, in a later analysis, for several of the most significant clusters.

The CDR3 loop spans 15 amino acids. The germline V gene has CDR1 SSHAT and CDR2 FNYEAQ (reference sequence). Primers: 60 Vbeta forward and 13 Jbeta reverse. The protocol was immunoSEQ multiplex PCR, while the TCRdb copy is restricted to in-frame clones and leaves out a portion. The table lists roughly 140,000 clones, 60% to 85% of them singletons. The chain links TRBV7-7 to TRBJ2-3; 9 bases align to TRBD1. Sequenced sample: PBMCs. This clonotype was sampled from a male donor in good health and CMV-seronegative. The DNA of the CDR3 is TGTGCTAGCAGCCTGGACAGGGGACGCACAGATACGCAGTATTTT. As protein: CASSLDRGRTDTQYF.